Each of the 21 T cell receptor beta chains below was sequenced from the same sample in a study of a mutant IDH1 vaccine in newly diagnosed glioma. Profiled with immunoSEQ multiplex PCR; TCRdb holds only in-frame clones, not every one. Of roughly 84,000 clones in the sample, over 75% were seen once. Sample time point: baseline, week 1 (first vaccination visit). This sample's treatment: pre-vaccination baseline after standard-of-care therapy. This material consisted of PBMCs, taken from a glioma patient treated with radiotherapy, temozolomide or both. The receptors stem from a man in his forties with glioma. Some clones in this sample may be carry-over from other donors' samples.

V and J are TRBV6-5 and TRBJ1-6; D unresolved. This CDR3 spans 13 amino acids. In germline, CDR1 is MNHEY, CDR2 SVGAGI. The V and J ends lost 6 bases and 7 bases respectively, with 10 bases between them. This chain's CDR3 is CASRAGLNSPLHF. The CDR3 DNA sequence: TGTGCCAGCAGGGCGGGGTTGAATTCACCCCTCCACTTT.

Only one count was recorded for this clone. The genes are TRBV5-8 and TRBJ2-5; D possibly uses TRBD1 or TRBD2 (5 bases each). Germline CDR1 is SGHTS and CDR2 is YDEGEE. The CDR3 covers 13 residues. V dropped 1 base and J dropped 3 bases, with 7 bases sitting between them. CDR3 nucleotide sequence: TGTGCCAGCAGCTTGTTGGGGGAAGAGACCCAGTACTTC. This translates into CASSLLGEETQYF.

This sequence joins TRBV30 and TRBJ1-6; TRBD1 aligns across 9 bases. This CDR3 spans 15 amino acids. Germline-derived CDR1 and CDR2 are GTSNPN and SVGIG (reference sequence). V trimming: 1 base; J trimming: 6 bases; junction bases outside the gene matches: 4. The CDR3 region is CAWSALGQGNSPLHF. CDR3 sequence (DNA): TGTGCCTGGAGTGCCCTGGGACAGGGTAATTCACCCCTCCACTTT.

The rearrangement joins TRBV7-9 to TRBJ2-3, with unresolved D. The CDR3 runs to 13 residues. Germline V CDR1 and CDR2: SEHNR, FQNEAQ (reference sequence). V gave up 1 base and J gave up 2 bases, with 4 bases separating them. The CDR3 DNA is TGTGCCAGCAGCTTAGTCGTCACAGATACGCAGTATTTT. Translated, it gives CASSLVVTDTQYF.

The chain employs TRBV6-4 and TRBJ2-5; possibly TRBD2 for D (6 bases). The CDR3 is made up of 14 amino acids. Per the germline V gene, CDR1 is MRHNA and CDR2 is SNTAGT. V lost 0 bases, J lost 4 bases, and 9 bases lay in between. CDR3 DNA sequence: TGTGCCAGCAGTGACTCACTAGCTGGAGAGACCCAGTACTTC. Its translation: CASSDSLAGETQYF.

The genes are TRBV2 and TRBJ1-1; D gene ambiguous. Deletions cut 8 bases from V and 7 bases from J, with 11 bases between. Germline V lookup: CDR1 SNHLY, CDR2 FYNNEI. This CDR3 comprises 11 residues. The CDR3 loop reads CASASGGEAFF. CDR3 in DNA: TGTGCCAGCGCAAGTGGTGGTGAAGCTTTCTTT.

This chain joins TRBV18 and TRBJ2-3, with 11 bases fitting TRBD1. V shed 3 bases and J 4 bases; nucleotides not matched to a gene: 6. The CDR3 extends over 16 amino acids. CDR1 and CDR2 (germline): KGHSH, LQKENI. As DNA, the CDR3 is TGTGCCAGCTCACCCACAGGACAGGGGGCGTCAGATACGCAGTATTTT. Protein product: CASSPTGQGASDTQYF.

The V and J genes are TRBV15 and TRBJ1-2; 7 nucleotides align to TRBD1. V trimming: 0 bases; J trimming: 5 bases; junction bases outside the gene matches: 6. The CDR3 is made up of 15 amino acids. Germline CDR1 reads LNHNV; CDR2 reads YYDKDF (reference sequence). The chain's CDR3 is CATSRDKGARYGYTF. The CDR3 DNA follows: TGTGCCACCAGCAGAGATAAGGGGGCGAGGTATGGCTACACCTTC.

The chain recombines TRBV18 with TRBJ2-2; D not resolved. CDR3 length: 11 amino acids. Looked up from germline, CDR1 is KGHSH and CDR2 is LQKENI. V was cut by 9 bases and J by 1 base, with 3 bases left in between. The CDR3 nucleotides are TGTGCCAGTCAGAACACCGGGGAGCTGTTTTTT. Translation gives CASQNTGELFF.

CDR3: CATRGQRNTGELFF. CDR3 sequence (DNA): TGTGCCACGCGGGGACAACGGAACACCGGGGAGCTGTTTTTT. The chain has TRBV6-5 and TRBJ2-2, with D perhaps assigned TRBD1 or TRBD2 (6 bases each). From germline, CDR1 is MNHEY and CDR2 SVGAGI. V was pared by 10 bases and J by 1 base, with 13 bases between. The CDR3 is made up of 14 amino acids.

This clone was found once. The chain links TRBV5-1 to TRBJ2-3; the D gene is possibly TRBD1 (6 bases). The V gene lost 4 bases and the J gene lost 0 bases, with 12 bases spanning the gap. There are 15 residues in the CDR3. From germline, CDR1 is SGHRS and CDR2 YFSETQ. This CDR3 is CASSPRQDSTDTQYF. DNA for the CDR3: TGCGCCAGCAGCCCTAGACAGGACAGCACAGATACGCAGTATTTT.

V is TRBV10-3 and J is TRBJ1-1, with 11 bases matching TRBD1. CDR3 length equals 14 residues. The J segment lost 1 base and the V segment lost 6 bases, leaving 1 base of the junction unmatched. From germline, CDR1 is ENHRY and CDR2 SYGVKD. The CDR3 region is CAIRGTGGNTEAFF. CDR3 bases: TGTGCCATCAGGGGGACAGGGGGGAACACTGAAGCTTTCTTT.

This clone has just a few counts. The chain is built from TRBV15 and TRBJ1-5, with 9 positions matching TRBD1. The CDR3 consists of 15 residues. Germline V gene sequence: CDR1 LNHNV, CDR2 YYDKDF (reference sequence). J was trimmed by 5 bases and V by 1 base; bases with no gene match: 3. CDR3 DNA: TGTGCCACCAGCAGAGGGGGGGACAGGGATCAGCCCCAGCATTTT. Protein product: CATSRGGDRDQPQHF.

This chain links TRBV29-1 with TRBJ1-1, with D uncertain. The V end lost 2 bases, the J end lost 1 base, and 11 bases lay between the germline ends. The CDR3 is 14 residues long. The germline gives CDR1 SQVTM, CDR2 ANQGSEA. The CDR3 is CSVELRETNTEAFF. The CDR3 nucleotides are TGCAGCGTTGAACTTCGGGAAACGAACACTGAAGCTTTCTTT.

CDR3 in DNA: TGTGCCAGCAGTTACTCGATTGAAACCCTTACGCAGTATTTT. As protein: CASSYSIETLTQYF. V usage is TRBV6-5 and J usage is TRBJ2-3; D is unresolved. The V gene's germline CDR1 is MNHEY and CDR2 SVGAGI. The CDR3 totals 14 residues. V lost 0 bases and J 8 bases, leaving 12 bases between the germline ends.

The genes are TRBV13 and TRBJ2-7; 9 bases align to TRBD1. Per germline, CDR1 PRHDT and CDR2 FYEKMQ (reference sequence). V trimming: 0 bases; J trimming: 5 bases; junction bases outside the gene matches: 8. The CDR3 totals 16 residues. The CDR3 sequence is CASSLGPGQGWNEQYF. The CDR3 DNA reads as TGTGCCAGCAGCTTAGGCCCGGGACAGGGATGGAACGAGCAGTACTTC.

The chain links TRBV6-1 to TRBJ2-7; 7 bases map to TRBD1. Germline CDR1 and CDR2: MNHNS and SASEGT. The ends lost 2 bases at V and 1 base at J; junction bases unmatched: 8. The CDR3 loop spans 16 amino acids. The CDR3 is CASSELRQGGSYEQYF. The CDR3 DNA sequence: TGTGCCAGCAGTGAACTTCGACAGGGTGGATCCTACGAGCAGTACTTC.

The rearrangement uses TRBV6-1 and TRBJ2-5; the D is unclear. The CDR3 consists of 14 residues. CDR1 MNHNS and CDR2 SASEGT come from the germline V gene. V lost 4 bases, J lost 1 base, and 10 bases lay in between. CDR3 in DNA: TGTGCCAGCAGTGCTTACGGGTCCCAAGAGACCCAGTACTTC. The encoded protein is CASSAYGSQETQYF.

The gene calls are TRBV2 and TRBJ2-1; maybe TRBD1 (5 bases). This CDR3 region has 14 residues. Germline assignment: CDR1 SNHLY and CDR2 FYNNEI. Trimming pared 6 bases from V and 2 bases from J, leaving 11 bases between. The DNA for the CDR3 is TGTGCCAGCAGGGCCGACAGCGCCTACAATGAGCAGTTCTTC. This gives the protein CASRADSAYNEQFF.

The chain combines TRBV30 with TRBJ2-7; the D call may be TRBD1 or TRBD2 (5 bases each). The CDR3 is 15 residues long. Germline assignment: CDR1 GTSNPN and CDR2 SVGIG (reference sequence). V was trimmed by 0 bases and J by 2 bases, leaving 14 bases between them. The CDR3 is CAWSVKRGFPYEQYF. CDR3 in DNA: TGTGCCTGGAGTGTGAAGAGGGGCTTTCCCTACGAGCAGTACTTC.

The V call is TRBV29-1, the J call TRBJ1-1; possibly TRBD1 for D (6 bases). V dropped 3 bases and J dropped 1 base, with 9 bases sitting between them. Germline V gene data show CDR1 as SQVTM and CDR2 as ANQGSEA. This CDR3 contains 13 residues. Here the CDR3 DNA reads TGCAGCGTTGACAGGGGAGGGAACACTGAAGCTTTCTTT. This gives the protein CSVDRGGNTEAFF.